The TCR beta chain described here comes from a study of regulatory T cells in long-lasting Graves disease. General study points: Favored gene segments in persistent disease were TRBV28, TRBJ1-2 and TRBJ2-5.

Assembly of TCR beta libraries relied on iRepertoire HTBI primers together with Arm-PCR of CDR3 regions. TCRdb re-called the multiplex PCR reads with MiXCR, one entry per CDR3 protein. The data hold under 700,000 distinct CDR3 sequences, with more than 15% observed a single time. This clonotype came up many times. Its antigen is undetermined. Time point indicated: newly diagnosed GD, antithyroid drugs for less than 3 months. The TCR library used RNA extracted from PBMCs. EDTA tubes received about 10 milliliters of collected peripheral blood. Germline V gene sequence: CDR1 SNHLY, CDR2 FYNNEI. The CDR3 is made up of 14 amino acids. The V gene lost 4 bases and the J gene lost 5 bases, with 14 bases spanning the gap. The sample was also reused in another study, on T cells in Graves' hyperthyroidism and ophthalmopathy. This second study says: First-round RT-PCR with HTBI primers amplified the TCR CDR3 region. Through a model of 13 V-J features, ophthalmopathy was separated from stable hyperthyroidism.

The receptor was isolated from a woman aged 35-65 years with Graves disease. The genes are TRBV2 and TRBJ1-1; tentatively, D is TRBD1 (5 bases). Sequences were derived from peripheral blood mononuclear cells (PBMCs), sampled at new diagnosis, from a patient treated with antithyroid drugs. CDR3 in DNA: TGTGCCAGCAGTGTTGTTGGGGGGGGGACTGAAGCTTTCTTT. Its protein product is CASSVVGGGTEAFF.